The entry below describes one T cell receptor (beta chain). A read error likely explains this, since a far larger clone differs by one base. The entry originates in a study of regulatory T cells in long-lasting Graves disease. Building the TCR beta libraries relied on iRepertoire HTBI primers, and CDR3 regions underwent Arm-PCR. Each CDR3 protein is one row after TCRdb ran MiXCR on the multiplex PCR reads. The repertoire consists of approximately 400,000 distinct CDR3 sequences, with roughly 25% occurring once and the leading ten covering around 30%. Time point here: persistent/refractory GD, antithyroid drugs over 5 years with positive TRAb. The TCR library was made from RNA that had been extracted from PBMCs in TRIzol. The sequence was obtained from a middle-aged woman with Graves disease. The sample consisted of peripheral blood mononuclear cells (PBMCs), taken when the disease was refractory, from a patient treated with antithyroid drugs.

The CDR3 DNA is TGTGCCAGCGGACTAGCGCCCTACGAGCAGTACTTC. Translating gives CASGLAPYEQYF. This sequence joins TRBV11-2 and TRBJ2-7; the match to TRBD2 covers 9 bases. The CDR3 is 12 amino acids. Germline V gene lookup returns CDR1 SGHAT and CDR2 FQNNGV. V was pared by 8 bases and J by 2 bases, with 1 base of the junction left unmatched.